What follows are 29 T cell receptor beta chains derived from one specimen sequenced in a study of a mutant IDH1 vaccine in newly diagnosed glioma. Libraries were prepared by immunoSEQ multiplex PCR; TCRdb keeps only in-frame clonotypes and omits some of them. The data show some 60,000 clones, 87% seen once. The time point: week 23, last vaccination. Doses consisted of 300 ug of mutant IDH1 20-mer peptide each, paired with topical imiquimod. Antigen specificity for these receptors is unknown. Sequencing used PBMCs, obtained from a glioma patient whose treatment included an IDH1 peptide vaccine. The receptors come from a man aged 35-49 years with glioma.

This rearrangement joins TRBV7-9 to TRBJ1-2; D is possibly TRBD1 (5 bases). The germline CDR1 and CDR2 sequences are SEHNR and FQNEAQ (reference sequence). The CDR3 sequence is 13 residues long. Trimming pared 4 bases from V and 5 bases from J, leaving 11 bases between. The CDR3 sequence is CASSSIGGYGYTF. The DNA for the CDR3 is TGTGCCAGCAGCTCAATTGGGGGGTATGGCTACACCTTC.

The chain combines TRBV2 with TRBJ1-2; TRBD1 aligns across 8 bases. Trimming at V came to 6 bases and at J to 5 bases, leaving 5 bases not matched to a gene. Germline assignment: CDR1 SNHLY and CDR2 FYNNEI. This CDR3 spans 13 amino acids. Here the CDR3 reads CASRGQVEYGYTF. The DNA for the CDR3 is TGTGCCAGCAGGGGACAGGTCGAGTATGGCTACACCTTC.

The rearrangement joins TRBV28 to TRBJ1-2, with 7 nucleotides matching TRBD1. The length of the CDR3 is 15 residues. Germline lookup yields CDR1 MDHEN and CDR2 SYDVKM. V gave up 6 bases and J gave up 3 bases; unmatched junction bases: 10. Written as DNA, the CDR3 is TGTGCCAGCAGCAAACCAGGACAGGCGGACTATGGCTACACCTTC. This encodes CASSKPGQADYGYTF.

The CDR3 region is CASRHSYLYDEQYF. CDR3 DNA sequence: TGTGCCAGCAGGCATAGCTATCTCTACGACGAGCAGTACTTC. The rearrangement uses TRBV7-8 and TRBJ2-7; D unresolved. V was clipped by 6 bases and J by 5 bases, with 17 bases between them. CDR1 is SGHVS, CDR2 FQNEAQ, per germline. The CDR3 has 14 amino acids.

This rearrangement joins TRBV7-3 to TRBJ2-5, with a tentative D call TRBD2 (6 bases). CDR1 SGHTA and CDR2 FQGTGA come from the germline V gene. Trimming shortened V by 5 bases and J by 5 bases, and 12 bases separated the two germline ends. There are 13 residues in the CDR3. The CDR3, as DNA: TGTGCCAGCAGCGGGAGGACGGGGGAGACCCAGTACTTC. It is translated as CASSGRTGETQYF.

The chain couples TRBV14 to TRBJ2-7; D call uncertain. V lost 4 bases to trimming and J lost 5 bases, with 9 bases between them. Germline V gives CDR1 SGHDN, CDR2 FVKESK. The CDR3 runs 12 residues. CDR3 region: CASSPRLHEQYF. CDR3 DNA sequence: TGTGCCAGCAGCCCCCGCCTCCACGAGCAGTACTTC.

V and J are TRBV7-9 and TRBJ2-1; perhaps TRBD2 as D (6 bases). CDR3 size: 15 residues. CDR1 is SEHNR and CDR2 is FQNEAQ in the germline V gene (reference sequence). With 1 base removed from V and 6 bases from J, the gap between germline ends came to 13 bases. In nucleotides, the CDR3 is TGTGCCAGCAGCTTAGAGAGCGGGCCCCTCAATGAGCAGTTCTTC. It translates to CASSLESGPLNEQFF.

The CDR3: CATAGTGVGNTIYF. CDR3 DNA sequence: TGTGCCACGGCTGGGACAGGGGTCGGAAACACCATATATTTT. The rearrangement joins TRBV25-1 to TRBJ1-3, with 10 bases identical to TRBD1. There are 14 residues in the CDR3. V lost 10 bases to trimming and J lost 4 bases; unmatched junction nucleotides: 7. The V gene's germline CDR1 is MGHDK and CDR2 SYGVNS.

The chain couples TRBV6-1 to TRBJ1-5, with D hard to call. This CDR3 spans 13 amino acids. The V end lost 6 bases, the J end lost 1 base, and 7 bases lay between the germline ends. CDR1 is MNHNS and CDR2 is SASEGT in the germline V gene. The CDR3 sequence is CASSPDSNQPQHF. For the CDR3, the DNA is TGTGCCAGCAGCCCTGACAGCAATCAGCCCCAGCATTTT.

The J gene is TRBJ1-5, the V gene TRBV5-1; maybe TRBD1 (5 bases). Looked up from germline, CDR1 is SGHRS and CDR2 is YFSETQ. The ends were cut back, 7 bases at V and 0 bases at J, with 14 bases in the middle. The CDR3 has 15 amino acids. The CDR3 is CASGEGVGSNQPQHF. The CDR3 region has the DNA TGCGCCAGCGGGGAAGGGGTTGGTAGCAATCAGCCCCAGCATTTT.

This chain joins TRBV25-1 and TRBJ1-1; maybe TRBD1 (5 bases). With 3 bases removed from V and 7 bases from J, the gap between germline ends came to 12 bases. Germline V gene sequence: CDR1 MGHDK, CDR2 SYGVNS. The CDR3 covers 13 residues. CDR3: CASSDPQQDEAFF. Written as DNA, the CDR3 is TGTGCCAGCAGTGATCCTCAACAGGATGAAGCTTTCTTT.

This clone was counted a few times. This chain joins TRBV7-9 and TRBJ2-7, with D unclear. Trimming pared 5 bases from V and 0 bases from J, leaving 11 bases between. The V gene's germline CDR1 is SEHNR and CDR2 FQNEAQ (reference sequence). This CDR3 spans 14 amino acids. The CDR3 reads CASSTRESSYEQYF. The CDR3 DNA reads as TGTGCCAGCAGCACCCGCGAAAGCTCCTACGAGCAGTACTTC.

This chain links TRBV6-5 with TRBJ2-7, with D possibly TRBD2 on 6 matching bases. Trimming took 2 bases from V and 7 from J, leaving 18 bases between them. Germline CDR1 reads MNHEY; CDR2 reads SVGAGI. The CDR3 is 15 amino acids. This CDR3 reads CASSYDGTGPTEQYF. As DNA, the CDR3 is TGTGCCAGCAGTTACGACGGGACTGGTCCTACGGAGCAGTACTTC.

This chain links TRBV12-5 with TRBJ2-2, with D possibly being TRBD2 (5 bases). This CDR3 spans 13 amino acids. Trimming stripped 11 bases from V and 3 bases from J, with 13 bases between. Germline CDR1 is LGHNT and CDR2 is FRNRAP. Written as DNA, the CDR3 is TGTGCTTCCGGGGTAGGGCACACCGGGGAGCTGTTTTTT. Its translation: CASGVGHTGELFF.

This chain links TRBV6-5 with TRBJ1-2, with TRBD1 matching 9 bases. After removal of 2 bases from V and 1 base from J, the junction contained 5 bases not matched to a gene. This CDR3 has 16 amino acids. Germline V lookup: CDR1 MNHEY, CDR2 SVGAGI. The CDR3: CASSYRQGDFNYGYTF. In nucleotides, the CDR3 is TGTGCCAGCAGTTACCGACAGGGGGATTTTAACTATGGCTACACCTTC.

This clone was seen more than once but under ten times. The gene calls are TRBV19 and TRBJ1-5; tentatively, D is TRBD1 (5 bases). The germline V and J ends were trimmed by 9 bases and 7 bases, with 16 bases remaining between them. Germline lookup yields CDR1 LNHDA and CDR2 SQIVND (reference sequence). This CDR3 region has 13 residues. The CDR3 DNA is TGTGCCAGCTCTCGACAGAGGAGGCAGCCCCAGCATTTT. As protein: CASSRQRRQPQHF.

J is TRBJ1-3 and V is TRBV19; D possibly corresponds to TRBD1 (6 bases). Trimming took off 1 base at V and 2 bases at J, with 9 bases between the two ends. Per the germline V gene, CDR1 is LNHDA and CDR2 is SQIVND (reference sequence). This CDR3 contains 15 residues. The CDR3 loop reads CASSIVGAAGNTIYF. The DNA of the CDR3 is TGTGCCAGTAGTATAGTGGGGGCGGCTGGAAACACCATATATTTT.

This chain joins TRBV5-8 and TRBJ2-1, with TRBD2 identical over 7 bases. The length of the CDR3 is 11 residues. CDR1 is SGHTS, CDR2 YDEGEE, per germline. Unmatched junction bases numbered 3, after V lost 5 bases and J lost 10 bases. The CDR3 region is CASRGGVEQFF. The CDR3 DNA sequence: TGTGCCAGCAGGGGGGGGGTGGAGCAGTTCTTC.

The gene calls are TRBV14 and TRBJ2-3; no definite D call. The germline gives CDR1 SGHDN, CDR2 FVKESK. V was pared by 2 bases and J by 0 bases, with 9 bases between. The CDR3 loop spans 15 amino acids. CDR3 nucleotide sequence: TGTGCCAGCAGCCAACAAACGATAAGCACAGATACGCAGTATTTT. Its protein is CASSQQTISTDTQYF. The full variable domain, in which reference TRBV14 and TRBJ2-3 provide the parts outside the CDR3, is EAGVTQFPSHSVIEKGQTVTLRCDPISGHDNLYWYRRVMGKEIKFLLHFVKESKQDESGMPNNRFLAERTGGTYSTLKVQPAELEDSGVYFCASSQQTISTDTQYFGPGTRLTVL.

The chain combines TRBV27 with TRBJ1-2; D gene uncertain. From germline, CDR1 is MNHEY and CDR2 SMNVEV (reference sequence). This CDR3 has 16 residues. Trimming shortened V by 3 bases and J by 1 base, and 15 bases separated the two germline ends. CDR3 sequence: CASSFEGGRINYGYTF. For the CDR3, the DNA is TGTGCCAGCAGTTTTGAAGGAGGCCGGATTAACTATGGCTACACCTTC.

CDR3 DNA sequence: TGTGCCACCAGCAGATTAGGACTTACCTACGAGCAGTACTTC. It codes for CATSRLGLTYEQYF. The chain is built from TRBV15 and TRBJ2-7, with TRBD2 as a possible D gene (5 bases). Germline-derived CDR1 and CDR2 are LNHNV and YYDKDF (reference sequence). V lost 2 bases, J lost 2 bases, and 10 bases lay in between. The CDR3 has 14 residues. Full variable domain (missing parts from reference TRBV15 and TRBJ2-7): DAMVIQNPRYQVTQFGKPVTLSCSQTLNHNVMYWYQQKSSQAPKLLFHYYDKDFNNEADTPDNFQSRRPNTSFCFLDIRSPGLGDTAMYLCATSRLGLTYEQYFGPGTRLTVT.

The chain joins TRBV7-2 to TRBJ2-7; a possible D gene is TRBD2 (6 bases). Germline-derived CDR1 and CDR2 are SGHTA and FQGNSA. The CDR3 sequence is 14 residues long. The V and J ends lost 4 bases and 4 bases respectively, with 14 bases between them. For the CDR3, the DNA is TGTGCCAGCAGCTCTCTAGCTGGGGGGTACGAGCAGTACTTC. As protein: CASSSLAGGYEQYF.

This chain links TRBV4-1 with TRBJ2-7; no reliable D call. Trimming removed 1 base from V and 2 bases from J, with 9 bases in between. Germline CDR1 reads MGHRA; CDR2 reads YSYEKL. This CDR3 has 14 amino acids. CDR3 nucleotides: TGCGCCAGCAGCCAAGTTACTACCGCCTACGAGCAGTACTTC. Residues: CASSQVTTAYEQYF.

The chain recombines TRBV6-1 with TRBJ2-1; 10 bases align to TRBD2. Germline trimming cut 11 bases from V and 4 bases from J; bases unmatched to any gene: 8. The germline CDR1 and CDR2 sequences are MNHNS and SASEGT. The CDR3 extends over 14 amino acids. This chain's CDR3 is CAVSTSGIYNEQFF. The CDR3, as DNA: TGTGCCGTTAGTACTAGCGGGATTTACAATGAGCAGTTCTTC.

V and J are TRBV6-5 and TRBJ2-7; 8 bases agree with TRBD2. CDR1 and CDR2 from the germline V gene are MNHEY and SVGAGI. V trimming: 0 bases; J trimming: 3 bases; junction bases outside the gene matches: 4. The CDR3 contains 15 residues. CDR3 sequence: CASSYSRLAGYEQYF. CDR3 coding DNA: TGTGCCAGCAGTTACTCGAGGCTAGCGGGCTACGAGCAGTACTTC.

The chain uses TRBV6-5 and TRBJ2-5; 7 positions agree with TRBD2. The germline gives CDR1 MNHEY, CDR2 SVGAGI. Trimming took 0 bases from V and 1 from J; bases not matched to a gene: 5. The CDR3 has 16 residues. This CDR3 reads CASSYSTGGGQETQYF. CDR3 nucleotides: TGTGCCAGCAGTTACTCGACGGGCGGGGGCCAAGAGACCCAGTACTTC.

V and J are TRBV5-4 and TRBJ2-7, with D possibly TRBD2 on 5 matching bases. Germline values: CDR1 SGHNT, CDR2 YYREEE (reference sequence). This CDR3 is built from 14 residues. Trimming removed 0 bases at V and 0 bases at J, with 7 bases between. The CDR3 sequence: CASSLAGTSYEQYF. The CDR3 bases are TGTGCCAGCAGCTTGGCGGGAACCTCCTACGAGCAGTACTTC.

The V gene is TRBV6-5, the J gene TRBJ2-5; 10 positions agree with TRBD2. The CDR3 loop spans 14 amino acids. With 11 bases clipped from V and 7 bases from J, the junction kept 13 bases outside the gene matches. The germline gives CDR1 MNHEY, CDR2 SVGAGI. The CDR3 sequence: CAARASGSWGTQYF. The CDR3 DNA follows: TGTGCCGCCAGGGCTAGCGGGAGCTGGGGGACCCAGTACTTC.

The chain joins TRBV6-1 to TRBJ1-1; D not certain. V lost 3 bases and J 4 bases, leaving 12 bases between the germline ends. The CDR3 runs 14 residues. Germline V CDR1 and CDR2: MNHNS, SASEGT. The DNA of the CDR3 is TGTGCCAGCAGTGATTATGGGATCTTCACTGAAGCTTTCTTT. Its protein product is CASSDYGIFTEAFF.